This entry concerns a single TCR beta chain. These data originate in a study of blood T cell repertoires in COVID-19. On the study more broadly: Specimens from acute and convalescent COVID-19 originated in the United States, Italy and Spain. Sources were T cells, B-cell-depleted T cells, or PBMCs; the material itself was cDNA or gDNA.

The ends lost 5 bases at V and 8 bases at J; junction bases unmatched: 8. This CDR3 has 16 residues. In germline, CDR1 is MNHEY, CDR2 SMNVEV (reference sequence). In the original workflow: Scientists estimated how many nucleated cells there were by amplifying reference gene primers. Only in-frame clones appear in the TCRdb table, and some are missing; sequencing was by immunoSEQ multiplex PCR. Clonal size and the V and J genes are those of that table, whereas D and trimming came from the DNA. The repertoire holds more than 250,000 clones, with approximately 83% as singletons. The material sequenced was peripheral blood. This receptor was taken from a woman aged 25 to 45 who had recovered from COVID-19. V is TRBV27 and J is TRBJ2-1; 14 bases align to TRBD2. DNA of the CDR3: TGTGCCAGCAGTAGACGACTAGCGGGAGGGAAAGATGAGCAGTTCTTC. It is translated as CASSRRLAGGKDEQFF.